This entry lists 16 T cell receptor beta chains sequenced from one sample in a study of response to subunit inactivated influenza vaccine. MiXCR was run by TCRdb on the RT-PCR reads, yielding one entry per CDR3 protein. The data contain approximately 700,000 distinct CDR3 sequences, roughly 14% of them singletons. The input for sequencing was PBMCs from blood, taken 14 to 15 days before vaccination. These receptors all come from a man in his forties or fifties who received an inactivated influenza vaccine.

The chain employs TRBV4-3 and TRBJ2-1; TRBD2 aligns across 14 bases. Germline loops: CDR1 LGHNA, CDR2 YSLEER. There are 18 residues in the CDR3. Trimming at V came to 4 bases and at J to 8 bases, leaving 13 bases not matched to a gene. The CDR3 loop reads CASSLAGLAGVDTDEQFF. The CDR3 DNA sequence: TGCGCCAGCAGCCTTGCGGGACTAGCGGGAGTGGATACGGATGAGCAGTTCTTC.

This clonotype was observed a handful of times. The J gene is TRBJ1-6, the V gene TRBV7-9; D uncertain. This CDR3 is built from 16 residues. The V and J ends lost 1 base and 4 bases respectively, with 11 bases between them. Germline CDR1 and CDR2: SEHNR and FQNEAQ (reference sequence). The chain's CDR3 is CASSLVGSHYNSPLHF. The CDR3 DNA sequence: TGTGCCAGCAGCTTAGTTGGCAGTCATTATAATTCACCCCTCCACTTT.

This clonotype has more than one count but fewer than ten. The genes are TRBV29-1 and TRBJ2-2, with TRBD2 matching over 8 bases. CDR3 length equals 15 residues. From germline, CDR1 is SQVTM and CDR2 ANQGSEA. Germline trimming cut 5 bases from V and 2 bases from J; bases unmatched to any gene: 7. In nucleotides, the CDR3 is TGCAGCGTTCGGACTAGCACGATTAACACCGGGGAGCTGTTTTTT. It translates to CSVRTSTINTGELFF.

The rearrangement links TRBV12-3 or TRBV12-4 to TRBJ2-1; D ambiguous. The CDR3 spans 14 residues. V was trimmed by 5 bases and J by 1 base, leaving 9 bases between them. CDR3 nucleotide sequence: TGTGCCAGCAGTCATACGTGGTCCTACAATGAGCAGTTCTTC. This sequence encodes CASSHTWSYNEQFF.

The J gene is TRBJ2-5, the V gene TRBV20-1; D is perhaps TRBD1 or TRBD2 (5 bases each). The V end lost 7 bases, the J end lost 1 base, and 16 bases lay between the germline ends. This CDR3 spans 14 amino acids. Germline values: CDR1 DFQATT, CDR2 SNEGSKA (reference sequence). Here the CDR3 reads CSVVGRKFQETQYF. The CDR3 DNA is TGCAGTGTGGTGGGACGGAAATTCCAAGAGACCCAGTACTTC.

V gene TRBV12-3 or TRBV12-4 combines with J gene TRBJ2-7; 7 bases line up with TRBD2. The CDR3 loop spans 14 amino acids. Germline trimming cut 3 bases from V and 2 bases from J; bases unmatched to any gene: 4. The CDR3 loop reads CASSFGGGPYEQYF. CDR3 DNA: TGTGCCAGCAGTTTCGGGGGAGGGCCCTACGAGCAGTACTTC.

This clonotype was detected a few times. The chain joins TRBV12-3 or TRBV12-4 to TRBJ2-3; the D gene is possibly TRBD2 (6 bases). The CDR3 length is 15 residues. With 3 bases removed from V and 1 base from J, the gap between germline ends came to 11 bases. The CDR3 reads CASSFRRARTDTQYF. In nucleotides, the CDR3 is TGTGCCAGCAGTTTCCGGAGGGCGCGCACAGATACGCAGTATTTT.

The chain links TRBV2 to TRBJ2-2, with D perhaps matching TRBD1 (6 bases). The CDR3 is 15 amino acids. Per the germline V gene, CDR1 is SNHLY and CDR2 is FYNNEI. V shed 5 bases and J shed 5 bases, with 15 bases lying between them. DNA of the CDR3: TGTGCCAGCAGTCCCGGGACATACAGAACCGGGGAGCTGTTTTTT. Translating gives CASSPGTYRTGELFF.

The table lists this clonotype with many counts. J is TRBJ1-5 and V is TRBV3-1; TRBD1 might be the D (6 bases). V lost 1 base to trimming and J lost 3 bases, with 7 bases between them. Germline lookup yields CDR1 LGHDT and CDR2 YNNKEL (reference sequence). The CDR3 has 14 residues. Written as DNA, the CDR3 is TGTGCCAGCAGCCAAGCGGGACACAATCAGCCCCAGCATTTT. Residues: CASSQAGHNQPQHF.

A remark on this clonotype: At one boundary the junction diverges from the germline segment, which might be a read error. The gene calls are TRBV20-1 and TRBJ2-7; 12 positions match TRBD1. This CDR3 is built from 14 residues. Germline values: CDR1 DFQATT, CDR2 SNEGSKA (reference sequence). In DNA, the CDR3 is TGCAGCGCTAGAATGGGACAGGGGGCCAACGAGCAGTACTTC. Encoded protein: CSARMGQGANEQYF.

This chain uses TRBV28 with TRBJ1-1; tentative D call: TRBD1 (6 bases). The CDR3 covers 13 residues. Per the germline V gene, CDR1 is MDHEN and CDR2 is SYDVKM. Trimming cost V 4 bases and J 6 bases, with 12 bases left between them. CDR3 bases: TGTGCCAGCAGTTACCCAGGGGTCCCTGAAGCTTTCTTT. It yields the protein CASSYPGVPEAFF. The entire variable domain, with the rest obtained from reference TRBV28 and TRBJ1-1, is as follows: DVKVTQSSRYLVKRTGEKVFLECVQDMDHENMFWYRQDPGLGLRLIYFSYDVKMKEKGDIPEGYSVSREKKERFSLILESASTNQTSMYLCASSYPGVPEAFFGQGTRLTVV.

This clonotype showed up just a few times. V and J are TRBV29-1 and TRBJ2-5, with 9 bases matching TRBD2. Losses at the gene ends were 1 base for V and 5 bases for J; bases not matched to a gene: 23. The CDR3 covers 20 residues. Germline V gene lookup returns CDR1 SQVTM and CDR2 ANQGSEA. The CDR3 coding sequence is TGCAGCGTTGAAGGTACTTTGGCGGGAGGGCCAAGCCGAATGTGGGAGACCCAGTACTTC. Amino acid sequence: CSVEGTLAGGPSRMWETQYF.

This clonotype was seen once. The rearrangement joins TRBV9 to TRBJ2-1; D is unresolved. CDR3 size: 14 residues. Between the trimmed V and J ends, which lost 2 bases and 9 bases, there was a span of 15 bases. From germline, CDR1 is SGDLS and CDR2 YYNGEE. The CDR3 protein is CASSVNGGGREQFF. CDR3 in DNA: TGTGCCAGCAGCGTTAACGGTGGCGGCCGTGAGCAGTTCTTC.

In its sample, this clonotype was seen a few times. The chain couples TRBV6-2 or TRBV6-3 to TRBJ2-7; the D call may be TRBD1 or TRBD2 (5 bases each). The CDR3 length is 13 residues. The germline CDR1 and CDR2 sequences are MNHEY and SVGEGT. V was clipped by 8 bases and J by 0 bases, with 11 bases between them. This CDR3 is CASEGPISYEQYF. The CDR3 DNA is TGTGCCAGCGAGGGGCCGATCTCCTACGAGCAGTACTTC.

A note on this clonotype: A much larger clone lies one base from this, so it may be a read error. The rearrangement links TRBV28 to TRBJ2-7; D is perhaps TRBD1 (5 bases). The germline gives CDR1 MDHEN, CDR2 SYDVKM. V lost 5 bases to trimming and J lost 6 bases, with 17 bases between them. The CDR3 is made up of 14 amino acids. The CDR3 region is CASSNPSGLREQYF. For the CDR3, the DNA is TGTGCCAGCAGTAACCCGTCAGGGCTGCGCGAGCAGTACTTC. The whole variable domain, filled in from reference TRBV28 and TRBJ2-7, reads DVKVTQSSRYLVKRTGEKVFLECVQDMDHENMFWYRQDPGLGLRLIYFSYDVKMKEKGDIPEGYSVSREKKERFSLILESASTNQTSMYLCASSNPSGLREQYFGPGTRLTVT.

This rearrangement joins TRBV27 to TRBJ1-2; unclear D gene. Trimming removed 5 bases at V and 2 bases at J, with 12 bases between. The CDR3 contains 14 residues. Germline CDR1 is MNHEY and CDR2 is SMNVEV (reference sequence). As DNA, the CDR3 is TGTGCCAGCAGTCCGGTAGAAAGGAACTATGGCTACACCTTC. This codes for CASSPVERNYGYTF.